There are a few counts of the clone carrying this T cell receptor (beta chain). What it binds is unknown. TCRdb re-derived calls from the 5' RACE reads in MiXCR, one entry per CDR3 protein. Found here are 300,000 to 400,000 distinct CDR3 sequences, 25% to 30% of them singletons; the top ten hold around an eighth. This specimen belongs to a study of T-cell memory formation after mild COVID-19. Study-wide points: Clones from the second wave (peaking day 37) had unconfirmed SARS-CoV-2 specificity.

The CDR3 is made up of 11 amino acids. The germline CDR1 and CDR2 sequences are LNHNV and YYDKDF (reference sequence). V gave up 5 bases and J gave up 5 bases, with 4 bases separating them. The receptor comes from an adult woman who had mild COVID-19 (a few samples of this study predate the infection). Cell type and time point are not known. The sequenced sample was PBMCs or a T cell subset sorted from them (not recorded which). V gene TRBV15 combines with J gene TRBJ2-1, with unresolved D. CDR3 loop: CATSGDNEQFF. CDR3 DNA: TGTGCCACCAGCGGGGACAATGAGCAGTTCTTC.